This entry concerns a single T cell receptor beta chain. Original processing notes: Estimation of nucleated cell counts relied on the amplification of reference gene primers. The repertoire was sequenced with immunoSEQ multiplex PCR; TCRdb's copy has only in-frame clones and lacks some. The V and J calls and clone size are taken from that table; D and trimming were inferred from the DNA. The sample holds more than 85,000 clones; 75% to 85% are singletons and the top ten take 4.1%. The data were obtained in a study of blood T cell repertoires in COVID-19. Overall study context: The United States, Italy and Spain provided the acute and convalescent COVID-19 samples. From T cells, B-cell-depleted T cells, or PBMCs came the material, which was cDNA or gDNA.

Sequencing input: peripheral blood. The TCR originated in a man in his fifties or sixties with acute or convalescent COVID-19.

The CDR3 sequence: CASSLTTRVTNTEAFF. The CDR3 nucleotides read TGTGCCAGCAGCTTAACTACGAGGGTTACGAACACTGAAGCTTTCTTT. This chain joins TRBV7-3 and TRBJ1-1; D is undetermined. Trimming removed 0 bases from V and 1 base from J, with 12 bases in between. The CDR3 has 16 amino acids. Germline-derived CDR1 and CDR2 are SGHTA and FQGTGA.